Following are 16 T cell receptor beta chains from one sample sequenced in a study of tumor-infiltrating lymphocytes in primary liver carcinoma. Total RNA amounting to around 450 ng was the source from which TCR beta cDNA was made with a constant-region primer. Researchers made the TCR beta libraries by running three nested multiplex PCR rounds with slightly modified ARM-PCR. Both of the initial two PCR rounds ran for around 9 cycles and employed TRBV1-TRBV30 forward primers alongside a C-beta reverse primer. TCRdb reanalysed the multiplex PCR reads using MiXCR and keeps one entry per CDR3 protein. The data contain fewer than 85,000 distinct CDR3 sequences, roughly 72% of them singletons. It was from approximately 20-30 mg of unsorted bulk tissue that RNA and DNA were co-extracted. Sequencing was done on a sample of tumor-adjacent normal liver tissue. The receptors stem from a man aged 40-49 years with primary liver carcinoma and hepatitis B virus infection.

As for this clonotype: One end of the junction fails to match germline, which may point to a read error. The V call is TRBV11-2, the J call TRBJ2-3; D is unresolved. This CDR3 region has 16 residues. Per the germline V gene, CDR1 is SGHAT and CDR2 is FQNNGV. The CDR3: CASSRQPMNPTNTQCF. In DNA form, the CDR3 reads TGTGCCAGCAGCCGACAACCCATGAACCCCACAAATACGCAGTGTTTT.

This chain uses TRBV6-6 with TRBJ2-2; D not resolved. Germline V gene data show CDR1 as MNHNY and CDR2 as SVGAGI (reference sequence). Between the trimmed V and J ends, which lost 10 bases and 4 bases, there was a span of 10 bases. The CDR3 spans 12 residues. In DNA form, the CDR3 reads TGTGCCATCAGATACGTCACCGGGGAGCTGTTTTTT. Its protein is CAIRYVTGELFF.

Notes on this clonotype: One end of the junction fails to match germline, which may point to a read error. As DNA, the CDR3 is TGTACCAGCAGCCTAGCGGGGGGGGGCTACGAGCAGTACTTC. Translated, it gives CTSSLAGGGYEQYF. The V and J genes are TRBV14 and TRBJ2-7; 12 nucleotides agree with TRBD2. CDR3 length: 14 residues. Germline values: CDR1 SGHDN, CDR2 FVKESK. Variable domain in full (rest from reference TRBV14 and TRBJ2-7): EAGVTQFPSHSVIEKGQTVTLRCDPISGHDNLYWYRRVMGKEIKFLLHFVKESKQDESGMPNNRFLAERTGGTYSTLKVQPAELEDSGVYFCTSSLAGGGYEQYFGPGTRLTVT.

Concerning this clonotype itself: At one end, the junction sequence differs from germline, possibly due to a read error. The CDR3 DNA reads TGTGTCAGCAGCTTAGATCCGTGGTCTAGCGGGAGAGGAGGGACCCGGTACTTC. This translates into CVSSLDPWSSGRGGTRYF. The chain carries TRBV11-2 and TRBJ2-5, with 10 bases matching TRBD2. The CDR3 has 18 amino acids. Germline V gene data show CDR1 as SGHAT and CDR2 as FQNNGV.

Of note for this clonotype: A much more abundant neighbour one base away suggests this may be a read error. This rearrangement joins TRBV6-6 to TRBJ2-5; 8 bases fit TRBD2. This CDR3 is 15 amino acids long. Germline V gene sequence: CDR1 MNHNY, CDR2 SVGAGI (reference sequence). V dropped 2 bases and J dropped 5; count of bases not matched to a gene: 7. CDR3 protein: CASSYAPSGHETQYF. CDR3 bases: TGTGCCAGCAGTTACGCGCCTAGCGGGCACGAGACCCAGTACTTC.

CDR3 sequence reads: CSMKRGRMGYTF. The CDR3 DNA reads as TGCAGCATGAAACGGGGACGGATGGGCTACACCTTC. The chain joins TRBV29-1 to TRBJ1-2, with D tentatively TRBD1 (5 bases). With 8 bases removed from V and 8 bases from J, the gap between germline ends came to 18 bases. The germline V gene has CDR1 SQVTM and CDR2 ANQGSEA. The CDR3 covers 12 residues.

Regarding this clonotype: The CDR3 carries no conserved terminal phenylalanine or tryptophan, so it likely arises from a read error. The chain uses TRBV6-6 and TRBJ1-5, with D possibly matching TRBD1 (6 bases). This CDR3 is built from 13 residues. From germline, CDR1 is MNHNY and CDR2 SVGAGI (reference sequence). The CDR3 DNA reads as TGTGCCAGCTTTGGGGGGGGCAATCGGCCCCAGCATTAT. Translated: CASFGGGNRPQHY.

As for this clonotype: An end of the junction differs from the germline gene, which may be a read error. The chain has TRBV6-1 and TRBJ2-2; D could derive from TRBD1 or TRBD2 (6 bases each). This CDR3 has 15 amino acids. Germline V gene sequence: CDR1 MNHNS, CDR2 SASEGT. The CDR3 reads CASSEDRVYTGEQFF. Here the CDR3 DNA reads TGTGCCAGCAGTGAAGACAGGGTATACACGGGGGAGCAGTTTTTT.

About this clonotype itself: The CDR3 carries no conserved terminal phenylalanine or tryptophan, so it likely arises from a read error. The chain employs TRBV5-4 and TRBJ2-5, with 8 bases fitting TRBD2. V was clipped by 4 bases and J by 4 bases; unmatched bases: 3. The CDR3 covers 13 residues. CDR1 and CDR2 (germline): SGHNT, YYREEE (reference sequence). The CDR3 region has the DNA TGTGCCAGCAGCCCGACTAGCGTAGAGACCCAGTACTTG. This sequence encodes CASSPTSVETQYL.

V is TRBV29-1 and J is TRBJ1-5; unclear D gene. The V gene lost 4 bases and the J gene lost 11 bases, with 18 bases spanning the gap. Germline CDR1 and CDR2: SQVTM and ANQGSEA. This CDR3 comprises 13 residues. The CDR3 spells CSVVSAAASAQHF. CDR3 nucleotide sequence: TGCAGCGTTGTGTCTGCGGCAGCATCAGCCCAGCATTTT.

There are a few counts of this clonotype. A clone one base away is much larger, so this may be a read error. CDR3 coding DNA: TGCAGCGCTGGGGCACCAACAGGAACTCAAGTGGCTAACTATGGCTACACCTTC. It encodes CSAGAPTGTQVANYGYTF. This sequence joins TRBV29-1 and TRBJ1-2; the D gene is possibly TRBD1 (5 bases). Germline CDR1 SQVTM, CDR2 ANQGSEA. The CDR3 covers 18 residues. Deletions cut 7 bases from V and 0 bases from J, with 27 bases between.

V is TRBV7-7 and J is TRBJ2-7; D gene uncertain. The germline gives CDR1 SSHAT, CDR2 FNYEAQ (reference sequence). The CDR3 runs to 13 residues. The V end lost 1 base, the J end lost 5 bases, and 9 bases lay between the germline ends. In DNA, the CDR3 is TGTGCCAGCAGCTTAGAGGTTTACCACGAGCAGTACTTC. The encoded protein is CASSLEVYHEQYF. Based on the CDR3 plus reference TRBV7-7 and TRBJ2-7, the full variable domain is GAGVSQSPRYKVTKRGQDVTLRCDPISSHATLYWYQQALGQGPEFLTYFNYEAQPDKSGLPSDRFSAERPEGSISTLTIQRTEQRDSAMYRCASSLEVYHEQYFGPGTRLTVT.

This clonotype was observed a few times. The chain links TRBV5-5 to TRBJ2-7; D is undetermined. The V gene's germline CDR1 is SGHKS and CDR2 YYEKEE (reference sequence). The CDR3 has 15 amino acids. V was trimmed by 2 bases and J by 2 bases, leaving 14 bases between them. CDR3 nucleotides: TGTGCCAGCAGCTTCGATGTACGGCCACCCTACGAGCAGTACTTC. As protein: CASSFDVRPPYEQYF.

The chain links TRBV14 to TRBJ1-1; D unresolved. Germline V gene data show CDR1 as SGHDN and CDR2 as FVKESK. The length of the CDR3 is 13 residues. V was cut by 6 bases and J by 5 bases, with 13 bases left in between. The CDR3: CASSQMHGTEAFF. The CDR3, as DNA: TGTGCCAGCAGTCAGATGCATGGGACTGAAGCTTTCTTT.

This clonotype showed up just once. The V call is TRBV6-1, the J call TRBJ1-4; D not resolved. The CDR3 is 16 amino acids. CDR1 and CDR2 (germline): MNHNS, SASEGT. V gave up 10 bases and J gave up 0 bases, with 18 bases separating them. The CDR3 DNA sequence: TGTGCCAACAATGGAGCGGGTCTGGCAACTAATGAAAAACTGTTTTTT. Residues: CANNGAGLATNEKLFF.

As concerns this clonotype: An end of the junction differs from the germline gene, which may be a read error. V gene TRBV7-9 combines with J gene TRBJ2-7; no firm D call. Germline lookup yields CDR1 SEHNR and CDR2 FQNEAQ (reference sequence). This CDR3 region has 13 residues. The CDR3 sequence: CVSSRGLRNEQYF. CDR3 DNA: TGTGTCAGCAGCCGCGGATTGCGAAATGAGCAGTACTTC.